This section outlines one T cell receptor (beta chain) sequence together with its context. This sample was taken from a study of blood T cell repertoires in COVID-19. In the study overall: COVID-19 samples collected from the United States, Italy and Spain covered acute and convalescent phases.

Enrollment of patients from Seattle took place during active infection, with longitudinal follow-up. The CDR3 has 14 residues. Germline V gene sequence: CDR1 SGHVS, CDR2 FQNEAQ. The V and J ends lost 3 bases and 2 bases, in that order; junction bases with no gene match: 3. Authors' analysis steps: How many nucleated cells were present was estimated from reference gene primer amplification. Sequenced by immunoSEQ multiplex PCR; TCRdb stores in-frame clones only, minus some. The V and J calls and clone size are taken from that table; D and trimming were inferred from the DNA. The data hold fewer than 350,000 clones, with about nine tenths observed a single time.

The sequencing input was peripheral blood. The chain recombines TRBV7-8 with TRBJ2-7, with 8 positions matching TRBD2. The receptor comes from a woman aged 25 to 39 with COVID-19, enrolled during active disease. DNA of the CDR3: TGTGCCAGCAGCTTCTTAGCGGGACCCTACGAGCAGTACTTC. Its protein is CASSFLAGPYEQYF.